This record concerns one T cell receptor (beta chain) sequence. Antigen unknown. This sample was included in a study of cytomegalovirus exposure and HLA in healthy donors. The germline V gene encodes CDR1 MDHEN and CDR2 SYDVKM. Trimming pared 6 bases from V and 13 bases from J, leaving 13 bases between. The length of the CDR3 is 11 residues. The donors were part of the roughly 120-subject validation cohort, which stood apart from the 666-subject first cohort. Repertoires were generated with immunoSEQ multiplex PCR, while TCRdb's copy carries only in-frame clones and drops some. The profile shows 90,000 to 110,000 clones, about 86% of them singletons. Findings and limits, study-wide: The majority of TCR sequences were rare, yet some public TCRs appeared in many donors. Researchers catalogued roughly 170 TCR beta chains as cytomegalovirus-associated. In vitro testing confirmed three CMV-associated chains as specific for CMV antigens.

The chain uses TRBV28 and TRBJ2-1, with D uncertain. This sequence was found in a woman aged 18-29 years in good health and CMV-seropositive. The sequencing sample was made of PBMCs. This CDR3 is CASSFLFGQFF. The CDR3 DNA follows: TGTGCCAGCAGCTTCCTCTTTGGCCAGTTCTTC.